Listed below are T cell receptor beta chains from one sample, sequenced in a study of chemoradiotherapy in HPV16-positive cancers. Repertoires were generated with immunoSEQ multiplex PCR, while TCRdb's copy carries only in-frame clones and drops some. The sample gives roughly 10,000 clones, 80% of which show up once; approximately 15% is in the top ten. Specimen: tumor tissue, collected from a patient who underwent chemoradiotherapy. The receptors stem from a human donor with HPV-associated anogenital cancer. The CDR3 runs from the conserved cysteine through the conserved F or W. A D gene is named only where the DNA matches it firmly. Clone size is stated in some rows and not others, as once, few, many or a class when expanded.

length,size,D,V,J,CDR3,DNA
14,.,.,TRBV6-1,TRBJ2-1,CASNRWYPNNEQFF,TGTGCCAGCAATAGATGGTACCCTAACAATGAGCAGTTCTTC
15,.,.,TRBV27,TRBJ1-6,CASTLTGTPDSPLHF,TGTGCCAGCACCTTAACCGGGACCCCTGATTCACCCCTCCACTTT
15,.,.,TRBV30,TRBJ1-1,CAWSSSFGGNTEAFF,TGTGCCTGGAGTTCTTCCTTCGGCGGGAACACTGAAGCTTTCTTT
12,once,.,TRBV7-6,TRBJ2-7,CASSSDRYEQYF,TGTGCCAGCAGCTCCGACAGATACGAGCAGTACTTC
11,.,.,TRBV29-1,TRBJ2-7,CSVGLGYEQYF,TGCAGCGTTGGTCTGGGCTACGAGCAGTACTTC
13,.,.,TRBV9,TRBJ1-2,CASSEGTAGGYTF,TGTGCCAGCAGCGAAGGGACCGCAGGAGGCTACACCTTC
17,.,.,TRBV5-5,TRBJ1-6,CASSLASGSHLDSPLHF,TGTGCCAGCAGCTTGGCTTCAGGTTCTCATCTGGATTCACCCCTCCACTTT
16,.,TRBD1,TRBV27,TRBJ1-2,CASSLGYSRGQGGYTF,TGTGCCAGCAGTTTAGGCTACAGTAGGGGGCAGGGGGGCTACACCTTC
14,.,.,TRBV6-4,TRBJ2-7,CASSRTLNSYEQYF,TGTGCCAGTTCACGTACCCTCAACTCCTACGAGCAGTACTTC
12,.,.,TRBV6-1,TRBJ1-4,CASSAVAEKLFF,TGTGCCAGCAGTGCGGTGGCTGAAAAACTGTTTTTT
17,.,.,TRBV9,TRBJ2-5,CASSADQHRGLEETQYF,TGTGCCAGCAGCGCAGATCAGCACCGGGGGTTGGAGGAGACCCAGTACTTC
13,.,.,TRBV5-1,TRBJ1-2,CASSLEGEYGYTF,TGCGCCAGCAGCTTGGAGGGGGAATATGGCTACACCTTC
14,.,.,TRBV6-5,TRBJ1-1,CASSYRGGGTEAFF,TGTGCCAGCAGTTACAGGGGCGGGGGCACTGAAGCTTTCTTT
14,.,TRBD1,TRBV11-3,TRBJ1-1,CASSPRQGFGEAFF,TGTGCCAGCAGCCCCCGACAGGGGTTCGGTGAAGCTTTCTTT
13,once,.,TRBV7-3,TRBJ2-1,CASSFGAYNEQFF,TGTGCCAGCAGCTTTGGCGCTTACAATGAGCAGTTCTTC
16,.,TRBD2,TRBV5-1,TRBJ2-1,CASSLAIAGVINEQFF,TGCGCCAGCAGCTTGGCTATAGCGGGGGTGATCAATGAGCAGTTCTTC
15,few,.,TRBV28,TRBJ1-5,CASSLGLRSDQPQHF,TGTGCCAGCAGTTTAGGACTCAGGAGCGATCAGCCCCAGCATTTT
16,medium-sized,TRBD1,TRBV7-3,TRBJ1-1,CASSKGRDRSNTEAFF,TGTGCCAGCAGCAAAGGAAGGGACAGGTCGAACACTGAAGCTTTCTTT
14,.,.,TRBV7-9,TRBJ1-2,CASSSPSGGDGYTF,TGTGCCAGCAGCTCCCCCTCTGGGGGGGATGGCTACACCTTC
12,.,.,TRBV9,TRBJ1-2,CASSVGTWGYTF,TGTGCCAGCAGCGTAGGGACCTGGGGCTACACCTTC
16,few,.,TRBV2,TRBJ1-2,CASSDTGTRFSRGYTF,TGTGCCAGCAGCGATACCGGGACAAGGTTTTCTCGGGGCTACACCTTC
14,once,TRBD1,TRBV7-9,TRBJ1-2,CASSLVGTGSGYTF,TGTGCCAGCAGCTTAGTCGGGACAGGATCTGGCTACACCTTC
13,medium-sized,.,TRBV19,TRBJ1-5,CASQFKGHQPQHF,TGTGCCAGTCAATTTAAGGGTCATCAGCCCCAGCATTTT
14,few,.,TRBV19,TRBJ2-1,CASMGLPAYNEQFF,TGTGCCAGCATGGGACTTCCCGCCTACAATGAGCAGTTCTTC
12,.,.,TRBV7-8,TRBJ2-7,CASSPGQYEQYF,TGTGCCAGCAGCCCCGGACAGTACGAGCAGTACTTC
16,few,.,TRBV4-1,TRBJ2-7,CASSQDESPRGSEQYF,TGCGCCAGCAGCCAAGATGAATCTCCGAGGGGGTCCGAGCAGTACTTC
16,.,TRBD2,TRBV30,TRBJ2-3,CAWSVLGTRGTDTQYF,TGTGCCTGGAGTGTACTGGGGACTAGAGGCACAGATACGCAGTATTTT
15,.,.,TRBV5-4,TRBJ1-1,CASSSGTLKETEAFF,TGTGCCAGCAGCTCCGGGACCTTAAAGGAGACTGAAGCTTTCTTT
14,.,.,TRBV9,TRBJ1-1,CASSVGGANTEAFF,TGTGCCAGCAGCGTCGGGGGGGCTAACACTGAAGCTTTCTTT
15,.,TRBD2,TRBV5-1,TRBJ2-1,CASSLASGGYNEQFF,TGCGCCAGCAGCTTGGCTAGCGGGGGATACAATGAGCAGTTCTTC
13,.,.,TRBV30,TRBJ1-1,CAWSRGAVTEAFF,TGTGCCTGGAGTCGGGGGGCGGTCACTGAAGCTTTCTTT
13,.,.,TRBV19,TRBJ1-2,CASSIGGSSGYTF,TGTGCCAGTAGTATAGGTGGGAGTAGCGGCTACACCTTC
15,.,.,TRBV5-1,TRBJ2-5,CASSLRNSLQETQYF,TGCGCCAGCAGCTTGCGAAACTCTTTACAAGAGACCCAGTACTTC
15,.,.,TRBV6-1,TRBJ1-1,CASSERDGGVNEAFF,TGTGCCAGCAGTGAAAGGGACGGGGGAGTTAATGAAGCTTTCTTT
14,.,.,TRBV28,TRBJ1-1,CASSSSTGNTEAFF,TGTGCCAGCAGTTCATCGACTGGGAACACTGAAGCTTTCTTT
12,.,.,TRBV7-9,TRBJ1-5,CASSLGGQPQHF,TGTGCCAGCAGCTTAGGAGGTCAGCCCCAGCATTTT
15,few,.,TRBV7-9,TRBJ1-6,CASSLATGFVSPLHF,TGTGCCAGCAGCTTAGCGACGGGGTTTGTTTCACCCCTCCACTTT
15,.,TRBD1,TRBV5-4,TRBJ2-1,CASSLDPGTGNEQFF,TGTGCCAGCAGCTTGGACCCCGGGACAGGGAATGAGCAGTTCTTC
13,.,.,TRBV19,TRBJ1-1,CASSMIRTTEAFF,TGTGCCAGTAGTATGATTAGGACCACTGAAGCTTTCTTT
15,.,TRBD1,TRBV7-9,TRBJ1-2,CASSRTDRANYGYTF,TGTGCCAGCAGCCGCACCGACAGGGCTAACTATGGCTACACCTTC
13,few,.,TRBV6-4,TRBJ1-1,CASSEWGHTEAFF,TGTGCCAGCAGTGAATGGGGGCACACTGAAGCTTTCTTT